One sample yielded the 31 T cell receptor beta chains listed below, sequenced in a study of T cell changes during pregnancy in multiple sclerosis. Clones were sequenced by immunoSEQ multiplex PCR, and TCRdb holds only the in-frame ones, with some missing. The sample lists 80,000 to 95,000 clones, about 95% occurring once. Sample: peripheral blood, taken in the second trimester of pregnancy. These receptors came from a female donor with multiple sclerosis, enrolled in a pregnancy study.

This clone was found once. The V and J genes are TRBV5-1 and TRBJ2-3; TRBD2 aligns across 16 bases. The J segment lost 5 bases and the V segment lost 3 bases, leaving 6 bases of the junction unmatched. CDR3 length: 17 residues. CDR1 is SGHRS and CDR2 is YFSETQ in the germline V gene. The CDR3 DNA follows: TGCGCCAGCAGCTCGGGACTAGCGGGAGGGCCGGTAGATACGCAGTATTTT. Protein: CASSSGLAGGPVDTQYF.

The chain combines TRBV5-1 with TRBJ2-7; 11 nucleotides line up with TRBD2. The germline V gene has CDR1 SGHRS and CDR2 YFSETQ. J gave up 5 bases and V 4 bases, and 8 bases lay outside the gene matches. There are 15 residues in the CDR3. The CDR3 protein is CASSRRLAGQDEQYF. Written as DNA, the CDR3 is TGCGCCAGCAGCCGACGACTAGCGGGACAGGACGAGCAGTACTTC.

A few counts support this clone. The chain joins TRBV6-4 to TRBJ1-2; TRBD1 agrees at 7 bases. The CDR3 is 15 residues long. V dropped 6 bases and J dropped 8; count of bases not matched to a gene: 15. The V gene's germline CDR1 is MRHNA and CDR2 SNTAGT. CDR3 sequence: CASRPLPGGGYGYTF. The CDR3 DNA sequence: TGTGCCAGCAGACCCCTCCCGGGAGGGGGCTACGGCTACACCTTC.

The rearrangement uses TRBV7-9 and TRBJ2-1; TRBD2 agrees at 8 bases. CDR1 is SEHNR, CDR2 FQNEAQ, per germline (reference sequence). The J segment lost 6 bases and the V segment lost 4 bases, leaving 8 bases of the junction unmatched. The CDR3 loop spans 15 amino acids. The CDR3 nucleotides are TGTGCCAGCAGCTGGCCGGGAGGGGGTGGCAATGAGCAGTTCTTC. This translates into CASSWPGGGGNEQFF.

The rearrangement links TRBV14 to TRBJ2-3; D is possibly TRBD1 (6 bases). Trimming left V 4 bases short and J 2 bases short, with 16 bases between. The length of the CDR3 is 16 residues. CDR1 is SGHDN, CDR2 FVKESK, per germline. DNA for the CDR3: TGTGCCAGCAGCCGCTTAGACAGGCGGTACACAGATACGCAGTATTTT. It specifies CASSRLDRRYTDTQYF.

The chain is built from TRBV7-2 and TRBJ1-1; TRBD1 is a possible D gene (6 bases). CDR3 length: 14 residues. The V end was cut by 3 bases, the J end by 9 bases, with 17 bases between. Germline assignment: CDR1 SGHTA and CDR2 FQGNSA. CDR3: CASSFSRGGGQAFF. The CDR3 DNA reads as TGTGCCAGCAGCTTCTCGCGGGGAGGGGGGCAAGCTTTCTTT.

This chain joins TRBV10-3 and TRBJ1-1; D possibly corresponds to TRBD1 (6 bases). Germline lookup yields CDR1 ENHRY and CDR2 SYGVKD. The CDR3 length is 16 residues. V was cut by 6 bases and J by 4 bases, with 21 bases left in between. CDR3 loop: CAIRERFRDKGTEAFF. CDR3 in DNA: TGTGCCATCAGAGAGCGGTTTCGGGACAAAGGCACTGAAGCTTTCTTT.

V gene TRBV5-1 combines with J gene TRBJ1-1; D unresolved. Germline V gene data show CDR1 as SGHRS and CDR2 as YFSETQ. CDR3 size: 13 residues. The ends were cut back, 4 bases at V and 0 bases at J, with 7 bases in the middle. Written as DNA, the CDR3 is TGCGCCAGCAGCCCTGACTTGAACACTGAAGCTTTCTTT. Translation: CASSPDLNTEAFF.

CDR3 residues: CASSPQGVEAFF. CDR3 nucleotides: TGTGCCAGCAGTCCTCAAGGAGTTGAAGCTTTCTTT. The V and J genes are TRBV11-2 and TRBJ1-1, with D hard to call. V lost 6 bases to trimming and J lost 7 bases, with 12 bases between them. This CDR3 has 12 amino acids. CDR1 is SGHAT, CDR2 FQNNGV, per germline.

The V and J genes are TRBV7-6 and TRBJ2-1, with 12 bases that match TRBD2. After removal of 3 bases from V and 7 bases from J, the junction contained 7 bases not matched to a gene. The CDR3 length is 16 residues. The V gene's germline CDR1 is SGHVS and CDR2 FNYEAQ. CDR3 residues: CASSLATSGSKNEQFF. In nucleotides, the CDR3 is TGTGCCAGCAGCTTGGCGACTAGCGGGAGTAAAAATGAGCAGTTCTTC.

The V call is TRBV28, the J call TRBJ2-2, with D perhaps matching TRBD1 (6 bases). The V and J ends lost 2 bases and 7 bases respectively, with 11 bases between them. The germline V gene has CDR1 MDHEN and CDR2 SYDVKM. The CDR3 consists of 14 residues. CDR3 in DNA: TGTGCCAGCAGTTTAGCAGGGGCGATCGGGGAGCTGTTTTTT. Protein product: CASSLAGAIGELFF.

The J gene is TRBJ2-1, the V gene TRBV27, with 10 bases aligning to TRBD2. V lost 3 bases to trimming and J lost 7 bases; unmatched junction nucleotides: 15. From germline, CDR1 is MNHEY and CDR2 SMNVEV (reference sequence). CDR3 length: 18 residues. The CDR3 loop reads CASSFSGLAKVAGNEQFF. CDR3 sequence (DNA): TGTGCCAGCAGTTTCTCGGGACTAGCGAAAGTGGCGGGGAATGAGCAGTTCTTC.

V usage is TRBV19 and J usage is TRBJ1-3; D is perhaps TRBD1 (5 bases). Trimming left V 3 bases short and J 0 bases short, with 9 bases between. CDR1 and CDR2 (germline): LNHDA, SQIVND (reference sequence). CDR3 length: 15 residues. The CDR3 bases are TGTGCCAGTAGTATGGCGGGACTCTCTGGAAACACCATATATTTT. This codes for CASSMAGLSGNTIYF.

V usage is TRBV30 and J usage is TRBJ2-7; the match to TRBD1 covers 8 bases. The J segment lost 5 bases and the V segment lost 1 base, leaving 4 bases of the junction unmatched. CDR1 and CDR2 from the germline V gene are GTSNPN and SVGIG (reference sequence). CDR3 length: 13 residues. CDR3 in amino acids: CAWSEAGGNEQYF. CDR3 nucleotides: TGTGCCTGGAGTGAAGCAGGGGGCAACGAGCAGTACTTC. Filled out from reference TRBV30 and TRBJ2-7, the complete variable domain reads SQTIHQWPATLVQPVGSPLSLECTVEGTSNPNLYWYRQAAGRGLQLLFYSVGIGQISSEVPQNLSASRPQDRQFILSSKKLLLSDSGFYLCAWSEAGGNEQYFGPGTRLTVT.

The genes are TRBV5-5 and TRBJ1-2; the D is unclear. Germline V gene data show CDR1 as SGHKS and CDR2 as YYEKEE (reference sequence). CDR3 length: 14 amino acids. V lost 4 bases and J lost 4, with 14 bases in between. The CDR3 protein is CASSPQIDIYGYTF. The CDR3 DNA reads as TGTGCCAGCAGCCCCCAAATCGACATCTATGGCTACACCTTC.

This CDR3 is CASSTPPGQERGEQYF. The CDR3 DNA is TGTGCCAGCAGCACCCCCCCGGGACAGGAACGTGGCGAGCAGTACTTC. The V gene is TRBV7-2, the J gene TRBJ2-7; the match to TRBD1 covers 8 bases. This CDR3 spans 16 amino acids. CDR1 is SGHTA and CDR2 is FQGNSA in the germline V gene. The V gene end was trimmed by 5 bases and the J gene end by 6 bases; junction bases not matched to a gene: 15.

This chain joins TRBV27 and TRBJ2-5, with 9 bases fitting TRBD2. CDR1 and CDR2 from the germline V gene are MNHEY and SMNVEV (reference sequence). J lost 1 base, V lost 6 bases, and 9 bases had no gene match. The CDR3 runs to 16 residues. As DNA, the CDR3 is TGTGCCAGCAGAATGATGAGTAGCGGGAGCCAAGAGACCCAGTACTTC. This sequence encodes CASRMMSSGSQETQYF.

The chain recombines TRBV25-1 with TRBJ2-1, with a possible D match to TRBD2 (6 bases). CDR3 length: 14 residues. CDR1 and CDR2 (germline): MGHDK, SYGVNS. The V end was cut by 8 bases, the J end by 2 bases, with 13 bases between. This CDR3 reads CASGGRTTYNEQFF. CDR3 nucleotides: TGTGCCAGCGGGGGGAGGACTACCTACAATGAGCAGTTCTTC.

The DNA for the CDR3 is TGTGCCAGCAGTTACCAAGGACTGTTGCGCAATCAGCCCCAGCATTTT. Protein sequence: CASSYQGLLRNQPQHF. This chain joins TRBV6-5 and TRBJ1-5; D gene unclear. The CDR3 runs 16 residues. V lost 2 bases and J lost 2, with 13 bases in between. The V gene's germline CDR1 is MNHEY and CDR2 SVGAGI.

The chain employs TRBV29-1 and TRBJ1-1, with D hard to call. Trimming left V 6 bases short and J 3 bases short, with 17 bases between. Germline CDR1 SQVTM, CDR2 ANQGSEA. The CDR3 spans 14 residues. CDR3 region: CSVLSPAGDTEAFF. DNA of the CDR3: TGCAGCGTCTTGTCTCCGGCGGGCGACACTGAAGCTTTCTTT.

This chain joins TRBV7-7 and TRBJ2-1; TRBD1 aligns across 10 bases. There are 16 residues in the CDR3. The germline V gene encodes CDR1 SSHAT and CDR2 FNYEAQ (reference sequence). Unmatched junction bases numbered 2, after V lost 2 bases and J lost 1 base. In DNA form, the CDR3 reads TGTGCCAGCAGCTTAAGACAGGGGGCATCCTACAATGAGCAGTTCTTC. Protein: CASSLRQGASYNEQFF.

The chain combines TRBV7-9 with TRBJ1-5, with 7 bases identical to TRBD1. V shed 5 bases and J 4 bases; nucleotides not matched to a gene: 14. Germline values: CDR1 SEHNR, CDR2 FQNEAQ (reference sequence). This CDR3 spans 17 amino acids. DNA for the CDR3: TGTGCCAGCAGCCAACGACAGGGTTCAATCGATAATCAGCCCCAGCATTTT. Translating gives CASSQRQGSIDNQPQHF.

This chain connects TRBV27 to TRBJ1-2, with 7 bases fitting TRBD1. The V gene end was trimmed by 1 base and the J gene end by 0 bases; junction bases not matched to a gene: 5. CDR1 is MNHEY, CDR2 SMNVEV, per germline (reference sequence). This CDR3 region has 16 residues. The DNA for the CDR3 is TGTGCCAGCAGTTTATGGGGACAGAATTCTAACTATGGCTACACCTTC. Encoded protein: CASSLWGQNSNYGYTF.

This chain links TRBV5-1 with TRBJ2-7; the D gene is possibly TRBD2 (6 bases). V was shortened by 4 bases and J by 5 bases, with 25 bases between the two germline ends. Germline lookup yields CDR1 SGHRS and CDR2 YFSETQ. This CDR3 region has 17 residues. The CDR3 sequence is CASSRGSAWEESHEQYF. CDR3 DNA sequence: TGCGCCAGCAGCAGGGGTAGCGCGTGGGAGGAATCCCACGAGCAGTACTTC.

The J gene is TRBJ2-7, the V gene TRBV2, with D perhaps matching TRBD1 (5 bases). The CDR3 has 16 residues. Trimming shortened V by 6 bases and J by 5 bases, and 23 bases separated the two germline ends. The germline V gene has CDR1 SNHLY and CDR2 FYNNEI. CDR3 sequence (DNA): TGTGCCAGCAGAGGCTTTGACAACCTAGGGGTGGACGAGCAGTACTTC. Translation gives CASRGFDNLGVDEQYF.

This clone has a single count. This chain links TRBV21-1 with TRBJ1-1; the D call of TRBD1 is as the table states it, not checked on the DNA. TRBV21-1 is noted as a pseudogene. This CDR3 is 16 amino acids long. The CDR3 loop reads CASNDPDRTLNTEAFF. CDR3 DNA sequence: TGTGCCAGCAACGACCCCGACAGGACCCTCAACACTGAAGCTTTCTTT.

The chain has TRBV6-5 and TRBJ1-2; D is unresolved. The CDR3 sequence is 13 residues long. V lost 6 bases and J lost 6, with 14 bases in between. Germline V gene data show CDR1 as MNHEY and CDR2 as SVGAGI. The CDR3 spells CASSYPWEDGYTF. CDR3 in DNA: TGTGCCAGCAGCTACCCTTGGGAGGATGGCTACACCTTC.

The CDR3 DNA follows: TGCGCCAGCAGCTTGTTAGAGGTGGGGACAGTTAACACCGGGGAGCTGTTTTTT. Translating gives CASSLLEVGTVNTGELFF. The chain couples TRBV5-1 to TRBJ2-2, with 7 bases aligning to TRBD1. Germline V gene lookup returns CDR1 SGHRS and CDR2 YFSETQ. V shed 1 base, J shed 2 bases, and the junction held 11 bases outside the gene matches. The CDR3 sequence is 18 residues long. Variable domain in full (rest from reference TRBV5-1 and TRBJ2-2): KAGVTQTPRYLIKTRGQQVTLSCSPISGHRSVSWYQQTPGQGLQFLFEYFSETQRNKGNFPGRFSGRQFSNSRSEMNVSTLELGDSALYLCASSLLEVGTVNTGELFFGEGSRLTVL.

For the CDR3, the DNA is TGTGCCAGCAGTTCGACAGGGTTCTACGAGCAGTACTTC. Protein product: CASSSTGFYEQYF. The chain combines TRBV27 with TRBJ2-7, with 7 nucleotides matching TRBD1. The CDR3 totals 13 residues. V shed 4 bases, J shed 3 bases, and the junction held 3 bases outside the gene matches. Per germline, CDR1 MNHEY and CDR2 SMNVEV (reference sequence).

In DNA, the CDR3 is TGTGCCAGAAGCTCCCCGGGGCAGGAGGGTCCCCAGCATTTT. It is translated as CARSSPGQEGPQHF. The rearrangement uses TRBV5-3 and TRBJ1-5; D may be TRBD1 (5 bases). TRBV5-3 is labeled an ORF, and its function is uncertain. V lost 3 bases and J lost 10, with 17 bases in between. This CDR3 is 14 amino acids long.

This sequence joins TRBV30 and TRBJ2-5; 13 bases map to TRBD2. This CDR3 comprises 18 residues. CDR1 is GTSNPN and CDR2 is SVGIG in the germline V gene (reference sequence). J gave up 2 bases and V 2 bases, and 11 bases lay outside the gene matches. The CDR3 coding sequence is TGTGCCTGGAGTTGGGTACTAGCGGGAGGGGGGGGACAAGAGACCCAGTACTTC. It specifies CAWSWVLAGGGGQETQYF.